The 17 T cell receptor beta chains presented below share a single source sample, sequenced in a study of CD8 T cells in Susac syndrome. An amount of RNA that ranged from roughly 0.5 to 1 ug was reverse transcribed with random hexamers. TCRdb re-called the immunoSEQ multiplex PCR reads with MiXCR, one entry per CDR3 protein. Here the sample spans approximately 150,000 distinct CDR3 sequences, approximately 95% being singletons. Source material: CD4+ T cells from PBMCs. These receptors were collected from a human donor with multiple sclerosis.

V gene TRBV6-1 combines with J gene TRBJ2-7, with D uncertain. Trimming removed 8 bases at V and 4 bases at J, with 15 bases between. Germline V gene data show CDR1 as MNHNS and CDR2 as SASEGT. The CDR3 runs to 13 residues. CDR3 protein: CASSKNRVYEQYF. CDR3 coding DNA: TGTGCCAGCTCCAAGAACAGAGTTTACGAGCAGTACTTC.

V and J are TRBV30 and TRBJ1-5, with D uncertain. V was cut by 7 bases and J by 5 bases, with 15 bases left in between. The length of the CDR3 is 13 residues. In germline, CDR1 is GTSNPN, CDR2 SVGIG (reference sequence). The CDR3 reads CAYSPLRDQPQHF. DNA of the CDR3: TGTGCCTACTCCCCCCTTCGGGATCAGCCCCAGCATTTT. Variable domain in full (rest from reference TRBV30 and TRBJ1-5): SQTIHQWPATLVQPVGSPLSLECTVEGTSNPNLYWYRQAAGRGLQLLFYSVGIGQISSEVPQNLSASRPQDRQFILSSKKLLLSDSGFYLCAYSPLRDQPQHFGDGTRLSIL.

The CDR3 sequence: CASSVDGQGPSYEQYF. The CDR3 DNA is TGTGCCAGCAGCGTAGATGGGCAGGGCCCCTCCTACGAGCAGTACTTC. The gene calls are TRBV9 and TRBJ2-7; D possibly corresponds to TRBD1 (5 bases). Germline V CDR1 and CDR2: SGDLS, YYNGEE. Trimming cost V 0 bases and J 0 bases, with 13 bases left between them. This CDR3 comprises 16 residues.

The rearrangement joins TRBV29-1 to TRBJ2-7; TRBD2 aligns across 8 bases. Germline V gene sequence: CDR1 SQVTM, CDR2 ANQGSEA. V was clipped by 7 bases and J by 4 bases; unmatched bases: 3. The CDR3 runs to 11 residues. Written as DNA, the CDR3 is TGCAGCGGACGGGGGGGGTACGAGCAGTACTTC. The encoded protein is CSGRGGYEQYF.

V and J are TRBV15 and TRBJ2-4, with 8 bases matching TRBD2. Unmatched junction bases numbered 9, after V lost 5 bases and J lost 0 bases. Per germline, CDR1 LNHNV and CDR2 YYDKDF (reference sequence). This CDR3 spans 17 amino acids. CDR3 sequence: CATSGDSGMGAKNIQYF. CDR3 sequence (DNA): TGTGCCACCAGCGGGGATAGCGGGATGGGAGCCAAAAACATTCAGTACTTC.

The rearrangement uses TRBV12-3 or TRBV12-4 and TRBJ1-1, with TRBD1 matching over 10 bases. Germline trimming cut 7 bases from V and 8 bases from J; bases unmatched to any gene: 10. The CDR3 contains 14 residues. CDR3: CASILTGGLPEAFF. As DNA, the CDR3 is TGTGCCAGCATCCTGACAGGGGGCTTACCGGAAGCTTTCTTT.

V usage is TRBV7-9 and J usage is TRBJ2-1, with 13 bases that match TRBD2. The germline V gene has CDR1 SEHNR and CDR2 FQNEAQ (reference sequence). This CDR3 region has 15 residues. V shed 5 bases and J 8 bases; nucleotides not matched to a gene: 6. The CDR3 DNA reads as TGTGCCAGCAGCGCCCGACTAGCGGGGGGTCATGAGCAGTTCTTC. It encodes CASSARLAGGHEQFF. The full variable domain, in which reference TRBV7-9 and TRBJ2-1 provide the parts outside the CDR3, is DTGVSQNPRHKITKRGQNVTFRCDPISEHNRLYWYRQTLGQGPEFLTYFQNEAQLEKSRLLSDRFSAERPKGSFSTLEIQRTEQGDSAMYLCASSARLAGGHEQFFGPGTRLTVL.

A single count supports this clonotype. The chain links TRBV11-2 to TRBJ2-1, with D uncertain. Germline loops: CDR1 SGHAT, CDR2 FQNNGV. The CDR3 is 12 amino acids. Trimming left V 3 bases short and J 16 bases short, with 16 bases between. The CDR3 reads CASSLIDTNHFF. Written as DNA, the CDR3 is TGTGCCAGCAGCTTGATCGACACGAACCATTTCTTC.

V is TRBV7-9 and J is TRBJ2-5, with a weak D call TRBD2 (5 bases). Germline V gives CDR1 SEHNR, CDR2 FQNEAQ (reference sequence). CDR3 length: 14 amino acids. V gave up 7 bases and J gave up 5 bases, with 17 bases separating them. This CDR3 reads CASNQRSGGETQYF. In DNA form, the CDR3 reads TGTGCCAGCAACCAGCGGTCGGGTGGGGAGACCCAGTACTTC. The full variable domain, rest sourced from reference TRBV7-9 and TRBJ2-5, is DTGVSQNPRHKITKRGQNVTFRCDPISEHNRLYWYRQTLGQGPEFLTYFQNEAQLEKSRLLSDRFSAERPKGSFSTLEIQRTEQGDSAMYLCASNQRSGGETQYFGPGTRLLVL.

This clonotype was seen once. The chain couples TRBV6-5 to TRBJ2-1; 7 bases align to TRBD1. J gave up 4 bases and V 6 bases, and 3 bases lay outside the gene matches. The CDR3 covers 13 residues. Germline CDR1 and CDR2: MNHEY and SVGAGI. CDR3 DNA: TGTGCCAGCAGATGGGGACAGTACAATGAGCAGTTCTTC. Its translation: CASRWGQYNEQFF.

J is TRBJ1-1 and V is TRBV14; D is uncertain. CDR1 and CDR2 (germline): SGHDN, FVKESK. Trimming pared 0 bases from V and 4 bases from J, leaving 12 bases between. This CDR3 spans 15 amino acids. This CDR3 reads CASSQDRTGVTEAFF. CDR3 DNA sequence: TGTGCCAGCAGCCAAGATAGGACCGGGGTCACTGAAGCTTTCTTT.

J is TRBJ2-1 and V is TRBV30, with 14 bases that match TRBD2. Germline-derived CDR1 and CDR2 are GTSNPN and SVGIG (reference sequence). The CDR3 runs 13 residues. Germline trimming cut 3 bases from V and 9 bases from J; bases unmatched to any gene: 1. Here the CDR3 reads CAWRTSGGGEQFF. The CDR3 DNA reads as TGTGCCTGGAGGACTAGCGGGGGGGGTGAGCAGTTCTTC.

The chain couples TRBV20-1 to TRBJ2-1; 9 nucleotides align to TRBD1. The CDR3 extends over 14 amino acids. Germline trimming cut 6 bases from V and 1 base from J; bases unmatched to any gene: 4. Germline V gives CDR1 DFQATT, CDR2 SNEGSKA (reference sequence). The CDR3 nucleotides read TGCAGTGCGATGACAGGGGGTTCCTACAATGAGCAGTTCTTC. Residues: CSAMTGGSYNEQFF.

The CDR3: CASGASGRASYNEQFF. CDR3 nucleotides: TGTGCCAGCGGAGCTAGCGGGAGGGCGTCCTACAATGAGCAGTTCTTC. The chain joins TRBV7-3 to TRBJ2-1; 12 bases are shared with TRBD2. J lost 1 base, V lost 8 bases, and 6 bases had no gene match. The CDR3 is made up of 16 amino acids. CDR1 is SGHTA, CDR2 FQGTGA, per germline.

V gene TRBV24-1 combines with J gene TRBJ1-5; TRBD1 aligns across 9 bases. The V segment lost 10 bases and the J segment 4 bases; nucleotides outside the gene matches: 4. The CDR3 is 13 amino acids. The germline gives CDR1 KGHDR, CDR2 SFDVKD. For the CDR3, the DNA is TGTGCCACAGCTGGGACAGGGAATCAGCCCCAGCATTTT. This codes for CATAGTGNQPQHF.

This sequence joins TRBV24-1 and TRBJ2-1; D ambiguous. Germline CDR1 and CDR2: KGHDR and SFDVKD. Trimming removed 1 base from V and 5 bases from J, with 8 bases in between. CDR3 size: 14 residues. CDR3 protein: CATSDFRLDNEQFF. The CDR3 DNA follows: TGTGCCACCAGTGATTTCAGGTTAGACAATGAGCAGTTCTTC.

The chain combines TRBV20-1 with TRBJ2-7; TRBD2 matches 13 bases. CDR1 is DFQATT and CDR2 is SNEGSKA in the germline V gene (reference sequence). Trimming took 4 bases from V and 6 from J; bases not matched to a gene: 6. This CDR3 has 14 amino acids. CDR3 coding DNA: TGCAGTGCTACACCGGGACTAGCGGGATTCGAGCAGTACTTC. It is translated as CSATPGLAGFEQYF.